The clone carrying this TCR beta chain was counted a single time. The source of the sample is a study of blood T cell repertoires in COVID-19. Study-level information: PBMCs, B-cell-depleted T cells, or T cells were the source of the cDNA or gDNA that made up the material.

Trimming took 4 bases from V and 2 from J, leaving 5 bases between them. The germline V gene has CDR1 ENHRY and CDR2 SYGVKD. The CDR3 has 12 amino acids. Sequencing was performed with immunoSEQ multiplex PCR; in TCRdb, only in-frame clones are kept and a portion is missing. This table holds more than 300,000 clones, 90% to 95% found once. Cohorts were assigned according to the clinical history that participants reported. The specimen was PBMCs or T cells enriched from blood (not recorded which). This TCR came from a woman aged 30 to 39 who had been exposed to COVID-19. The V and J genes are TRBV10-3 and TRBJ1-2; unclear D gene. DNA for the CDR3: TGTGCCATCAGTGGCCAGAACTATGGCTACACCTTC. Its protein product is CAISGQNYGYTF.